These 25 T cell receptor beta chains were sequenced from one sample in a study of a mutant IDH1 vaccine in newly diagnosed glioma. The table came from immunoSEQ multiplex PCR; TCRdb's copy has only in-frame clones and leaves some out. The table shows around 92,000 clones, with around four fifths occurring only once. As to time point: baseline, week 1 (first vaccination visit). Treatment given: pre-vaccination baseline after standard-of-care therapy. Sequencing was performed on PBMCs, taken from a glioma patient treated with radiotherapy, temozolomide or both. All receptors come from a woman in her forties or fifties with glioma.

This chain joins TRBV6-1 and TRBJ1-2; tentatively, D is TRBD1 (5 bases). Germline CDR1 MNHNS, CDR2 SASEGT. Deletions cut 8 bases from V and 6 bases from J, with 22 bases between. The CDR3 is made up of 15 amino acids. The CDR3 coding sequence is TGTGCCAGCGATTACATGGCAGGGATAAGCGATGGCTACACCTTC. Residues: CASDYMAGISDGYTF.

The chain is built from TRBV5-4 and TRBJ2-2; D is unresolved. This CDR3 has 14 residues. V was pared by 3 bases and J by 5 bases, with 11 bases between. Germline V CDR1 and CDR2: SGHNT, YYREEE (reference sequence). Here the CDR3 reads CASSYPDGTGELFF. CDR3 coding DNA: TGTGCCAGCAGCTATCCCGACGGAACCGGGGAGCTGTTTTTT.

In its sample, this clone was seen once. The gene calls are TRBV6-1 and TRBJ2-6, with D hard to call. Germline V lookup: CDR1 MNHNS, CDR2 SASEGT. The V end lost 4 bases, the J end lost 1 base, and 14 bases lay between the germline ends. This CDR3 region has 17 residues. In nucleotides, the CDR3 is TGTGCCAGCAGTGTCGGGCACACTCCTTCTGGGGCCAACGTCCTGACTTTC. Protein product: CASSVGHTPSGANVLTF.

This sequence joins TRBV19 and TRBJ1-1; a possible D gene is TRBD1 (5 bases). V was pared by 7 bases and J by 5 bases, with 14 bases between. The length of the CDR3 is 13 residues. Germline CDR1 reads LNHDA; CDR2 reads SQIVND (reference sequence). CDR3 in amino acids: CASTLGGETEAFF. The CDR3 DNA follows: TGTGCCAGTACCCTCGGAGGGGAAACTGAAGCTTTCTTT. The entire variable domain, with the rest obtained from reference TRBV19 and TRBJ1-1, is as follows: DGGITQSPKYLFRKEGQNVTLSCEQNLNHDAMYWYRQDPGQGLRLIYYSQIVNDFQKGDIAEGYSVSREKKESFPLTVTSAQKNPTAFYLCASTLGGETEAFFGQGTRLTVV.

The V call is TRBV9, the J call TRBJ1-2; no clear D. This CDR3 comprises 12 residues. Germline V CDR1 and CDR2: SGDLS, YYNGEE. V was shortened by 0 bases and J by 7 bases, with 7 bases between the two germline ends. The CDR3 DNA reads as TGTGCCAGCAGCGTAGTGGGAGGTGGCTACACCTTC. Protein: CASSVVGGGYTF.

The chain combines TRBV27 with TRBJ1-5; D is undetermined. V was cut by 1 base and J by 0 bases, with 4 bases left in between. Germline CDR1 and CDR2: MNHEY and SMNVEV (reference sequence). CDR3 length equals 14 residues. The CDR3 DNA sequence: TGTGCCAGCAGTTTATACTATAGCAATCAGCCCCAGCATTTT. This translates into CASSLYYSNQPQHF.

V is TRBV7-2 and J is TRBJ2-1; tentatively, D is TRBD2 (7 bases). The CDR3 consists of 16 residues. V gave up 6 bases and J gave up 10 bases, with 25 bases separating them. Per germline, CDR1 SGHTA and CDR2 FQGNSA. DNA for the CDR3: TGTGCCAGCAGGAGGAGGACGGGGGGCACCCCTTACGAGCAGTTCTTC. Encoded protein: CASRRRTGGTPYEQFF. The complete variable domain, with remaining parts taken from reference TRBV7-2 and TRBJ2-1, reads GAGVSQSPSNKVTEKGKDVELRCDPISGHTALYWYRQSLGQGLEFLIYFQGNSAPDKSGLPSDRFSAERTGGSVSTLTIQRTQQEDSAVYLCASRRRTGGTPYEQFFGPGTRLTVL.

The V and J genes are TRBV29-1 and TRBJ2-3; TRBD1 matches at 10 bases. Unmatched junction bases numbered 5, after V lost 6 bases and J lost 5 bases. This CDR3 is 13 amino acids long. CDR1 and CDR2 from the germline V gene are SQVTM and ANQGSEA. This chain's CDR3 is CSVGQGVRDTQYF. CDR3 in DNA: TGCAGCGTAGGACAGGGGGTACGAGATACGCAGTATTTT.

V and J are TRBV13 and TRBJ2-7; weak D call: TRBD2 (5 bases). This CDR3 spans 13 amino acids. The germline V and J ends were trimmed by 2 bases and 5 bases, with 10 bases remaining between them. Germline V gene data show CDR1 as PRHDT and CDR2 as FYEKMQ (reference sequence). CDR3 sequence reads: CASSLSGNHEQYF. The CDR3 bases are TGTGCCAGCAGCTTATCCGGGAACCACGAGCAGTACTTC.

The chain combines TRBV6-1 with TRBJ1-2, with D perhaps TRBD1 (6 bases). CDR1 is MNHNS and CDR2 is SASEGT in the germline V gene. This CDR3 region has 15 residues. With 4 bases removed from V and 3 bases from J, the gap between germline ends came to 15 bases. CDR3 DNA: TGTGCCAGCAGTGCCCCCGGGACACTTCACTATGGCTACACCTTC. This translates into CASSAPGTLHYGYTF.

The V gene is TRBV5-1, the J gene TRBJ2-5; TRBD2 agrees at 10 bases. Germline CDR1 is SGHRS and CDR2 is YFSETQ. The junction had 4 bases not matched to a gene; V was cut back by 1 base and J by 1 base. The CDR3 loop spans 16 amino acids. The CDR3 is CASSLSSGGLQETQYF. DNA of the CDR3: TGCGCCAGCAGCTTGAGTAGCGGGGGGCTCCAAGAGACCCAGTACTTC.

The CDR3 is CASSLGLAGGAYEQYF. CDR3 sequence (DNA): TGTGCCAGCAGCTTGGGACTAGCGGGGGGGGCCTACGAGCAGTACTTC. The gene calls are TRBV7-2 and TRBJ2-7; 16 positions match TRBD2. The CDR3 runs to 16 residues. Germline V lookup: CDR1 SGHTA, CDR2 FQGNSA. Trimming took 3 bases from V and 2 from J; bases not matched to a gene: 1.

The chain joins TRBV11-3 to TRBJ1-1; 7 positions match TRBD1. Unmatched junction bases numbered 8, after V lost 6 bases and J lost 7 bases. The CDR3 loop spans 13 amino acids. CDR1 and CDR2 from the germline V gene are SGHNT and YENEEA. The CDR3 sequence is CASSPPGDSEAFF. As DNA, the CDR3 is TGTGCCAGCAGTCCACCGGGGGACAGTGAAGCTTTCTTT.

In regard to this clone: The junction shows a germline mismatch at one end, possibly a read error. The V gene is TRBV11-1, the J gene TRBJ2-4, with 10 bases lining up with TRBD2. CDR1 and CDR2 (germline): SGHAT, FQDESV (reference sequence). This CDR3 is built from 12 residues. The CDR3 DNA sequence: TGTGCCAGCAGACAGGGGGGACTAGCGCCGTTCTTC. Amino acids: CASRQGGLAPFF.

V and J are TRBV9 and TRBJ1-4, with D tentatively TRBD1 (6 bases). This CDR3 spans 18 amino acids. V was pared by 0 bases and J by 7 bases, with 22 bases between. Germline values: CDR1 SGDLS, CDR2 YYNGEE. CDR3 amino acids: CASSVGPSGEGGLEKLFF. DNA of the CDR3: TGTGCCAGCAGCGTAGGTCCCTCCGGGGAGGGGGGGCTTGAAAAACTGTTTTTT.

The chain uses TRBV4-1 and TRBJ1-5; tentative D call: TRBD1 (5 bases). V was trimmed by 0 bases and J by 5 bases, leaving 14 bases between them. This CDR3 is built from 16 residues. Germline V gives CDR1 MGHRA, CDR2 YSYEKL. CDR3 sequence reads: CASSQDRAGGDQPQHF. CDR3 nucleotides: TGCGCCAGCAGCCAAGATCGAGCGGGGGGGGATCAGCCCCAGCATTTT.

J is TRBJ1-3 and V is TRBV9; 11 nucleotides align to TRBD1. The CDR3 consists of 14 residues. V gave up 3 bases and J gave up 8 bases; unmatched junction bases: 4. Germline V gene sequence: CDR1 SGDLS, CDR2 YYNGEE. The CDR3: CASSGGQGADTIYF. DNA for the CDR3: TGTGCCAGCAGCGGAGGACAGGGGGCAGACACCATATATTTT.

The chain is built from TRBV5-4 and TRBJ1-2; 7 nucleotides agree with TRBD1. This CDR3 spans 16 amino acids. V gave up 4 bases and J gave up 0 bases; unmatched junction bases: 9. The germline CDR1 and CDR2 sequences are SGHNT and YYREEE (reference sequence). The CDR3 loop reads CASSKDRAQANYGYTF. As DNA, the CDR3 is TGTGCCAGCAGCAAAGACAGGGCACAAGCTAACTATGGCTACACCTTC.

The DNA of the CDR3 is TGTGCCAGCACCAGAACACAGGATGGCTACACCTTC. Translated: CASTRTQDGYTF. The genes are TRBV2 and TRBJ1-2, with TRBD1 as a possible D gene (5 bases). Germline loops: CDR1 SNHLY, CDR2 FYNNEI. CDR3 length: 12 residues. The germline V and J ends were trimmed by 7 bases and 6 bases, with 12 bases remaining between them. Full variable domain (remainder filled in from reference TRBV2 and TRBJ1-2): EPEVTQTPSHQVTQMGQEVILRCVPISNHLYFYWYRQILGQKVEFLVSFYNNEISEKSEIFDDQFSVERPDGSNFTLKIRSTKLEDSAMYFCASTRTQDGYTFGSGTRLTVV.

The gene calls are TRBV6-5 and TRBJ1-3; a possible D gene is TRBD1 (5 bases). The germline CDR1 and CDR2 sequences are MNHEY and SVGAGI. There are 13 residues in the CDR3. Trimming cost V 6 bases and J 2 bases, with 8 bases left between them. This CDR3 reads CASRGVAGNTIYF. The CDR3 nucleotides read TGTGCCAGCAGGGGGGTAGCTGGAAACACCATATATTTT.

This sequence joins TRBV5-4 and TRBJ1-2, with D perhaps matching TRBD1 (5 bases). This CDR3 has 14 residues. The germline V gene encodes CDR1 SGHNT and CDR2 YYREEE (reference sequence). With 4 bases removed from V and 2 bases from J, the gap between germline ends came to 12 bases. The CDR3 is CASSGGTDNYGYTF. CDR3 nucleotide sequence: TGTGCCAGCAGCGGCGGGACGGACAACTATGGCTACACCTTC. Full variable domain (missing parts from reference TRBV5-4 and TRBJ1-2): ETGVTQSPTHLIKTRGQQVTLRCSSQSGHNTVSWYQQALGQGPQFIFQYYREEENGRGNFPPRFSGLQFPNYSSELNVNALELDDSALYLCASSGGTDNYGYTFGSGTRLTVV.

The rearrangement links TRBV28 to TRBJ1-2, with D possibly matching TRBD1 (5 bases). The V gene lost 5 bases and the J gene lost 2 bases, with 15 bases spanning the gap. Germline V gives CDR1 MDHEN, CDR2 SYDVKM. The CDR3 totals 15 residues. CDR3 residues: CASSPGRRGNYGYTF. In DNA, the CDR3 is TGTGCCAGCAGTCCAGGTCGTCGGGGGAACTATGGCTACACCTTC.

The chain recombines TRBV18 with TRBJ1-3; D gene unclear. Germline V gene lookup returns CDR1 KGHSH and CDR2 LQKENI. V was cut by 1 base and J by 0 bases, with 13 bases left in between. This CDR3 is built from 17 residues. In nucleotides, the CDR3 is TGTGCCAGCTCACCACTTCCGCCGGCTAGCTCTGGAAACACCATATATTTT. Translating gives CASSPLPPASSGNTIYF.

The chain has TRBV7-3 and TRBJ2-3, with unresolved D. The germline V and J ends were trimmed by 8 bases and 5 bases, with 8 bases remaining between them. The length of the CDR3 is 11 residues. CDR1 is SGHTA, CDR2 FQGTGA, per germline. The CDR3: CASGSGDTQYF. CDR3 DNA: TGTGCCAGCGGCTCGGGAGATACGCAGTATTTT. Full variable domain (outside the CDR3, taken from reference TRBV7-3 and TRBJ2-3): GAGVSQTPSNKVTEKGKYVELRCDPISGHTALYWYRQSLGQGPEFLIYFQGTGAADDSGLPNDRFFAVRPEGSVSTLKIQRTERGDSAVYLCASGSGDTQYFGPGTRLTVL.

V usage is TRBV19 and J usage is TRBJ1-5, with D possibly matching TRBD1 (6 bases). The CDR3 runs to 16 residues. CDR1 is LNHDA and CDR2 is SQIVND in the germline V gene (reference sequence). Deletions cut 5 bases from V and 2 bases from J, with 16 bases between. CDR3 loop: CASSPPRAGGNQPQHF. DNA for the CDR3: TGTGCCAGTAGTCCCCCCAGGGCAGGGGGCAATCAGCCCCAGCATTTT.